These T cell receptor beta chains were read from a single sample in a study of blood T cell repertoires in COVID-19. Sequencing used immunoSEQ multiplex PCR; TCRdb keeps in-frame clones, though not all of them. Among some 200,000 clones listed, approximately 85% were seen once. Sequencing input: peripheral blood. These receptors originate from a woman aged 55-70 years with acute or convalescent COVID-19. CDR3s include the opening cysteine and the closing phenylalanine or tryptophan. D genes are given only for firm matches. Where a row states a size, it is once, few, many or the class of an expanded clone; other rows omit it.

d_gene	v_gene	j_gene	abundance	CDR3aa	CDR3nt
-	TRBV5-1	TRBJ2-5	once	CASSAGQPQETQYF	TGCGCCAGCAGCGCGGGACAGCCCCAAGAGACCCAGTACTTC
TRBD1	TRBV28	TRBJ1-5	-	CASSPSGQGNQPQHF	TGTGCCAGCAGTCCCTCCGGACAGGGCAATCAGCCCCAGCATTTT
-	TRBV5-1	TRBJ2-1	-	CASSLSQNNEQFF	TGCGCCAGCAGCTTGTCGCAGAACAATGAGCAGTTCTTC
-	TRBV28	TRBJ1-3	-	CASSFGGYSSGNTIYF	TGTGCCAGCAGTTTCGGCGGATATTCCTCTGGAAACACCATATATTTT
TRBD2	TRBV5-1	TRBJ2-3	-	CASSGPPRGTSGTDTQYF	TGCGCCAGCAGCGGACCCCCGCGGGGGACTAGCGGCACAGATACGCAGTATTTT
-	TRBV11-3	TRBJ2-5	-	CASSLRSDPLQETQYF	TGTGCCAGCAGCTTACGGAGCGATCCACTCCAAGAGACCCAGTACTTC
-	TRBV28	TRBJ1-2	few	CASSLFLDNNYGYTF	TGTGCCAGCAGTTTATTCTTGGACAACAACTATGGCTACACCTTC
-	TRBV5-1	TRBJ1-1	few	CASSLDSNTEAFF	TGCGCCAGCAGCTTGGACAGCAACACTGAAGCTTTCTTT
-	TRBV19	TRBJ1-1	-	CASTLGGERITEAFF	TGTGCCAGTACCCTTGGGGGGGAGCGGATCACTGAAGCTTTCTTT
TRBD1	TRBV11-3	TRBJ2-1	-	CASSEWTGGSKGNEQFF	TGTGCCAGCAGCGAATGGACAGGGGGCTCGAAGGGAAATGAGCAGTTCTTC
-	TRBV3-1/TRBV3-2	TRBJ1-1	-	CASSQAGRVSTEAFF	TGTGCCAGCAGCCAAGCAGGCAGGGTGAGCACTGAAGCTTTCTTT
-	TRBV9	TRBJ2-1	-	CASSVGGGAYNEQFF	TGTGCCAGCAGCGTAGGAGGGGGAGCCTACAATGAGCAGTTCTTC
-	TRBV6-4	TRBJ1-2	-	CASSDSNTQTGGYTF	TGTGCCAGCAGTGACTCGAACACCCAGACTGGTGGCTACACCTTC
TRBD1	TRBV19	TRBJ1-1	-	CASSIEDRGEAFF	TGTGCCAGTAGTATAGAGGACAGGGGGGAAGCTTTCTTT
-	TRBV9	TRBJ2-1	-	CASSVGRWANEQFF	TGTGCCAGCAGCGTAGGGAGGTGGGCCAATGAGCAGTTCTTC
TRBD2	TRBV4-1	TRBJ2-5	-	CASSRTLARVETQYF	TGCGCCAGCAGCCGGACACTAGCGAGAGTCGAGACCCAGTACTTC
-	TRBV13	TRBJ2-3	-	CASSPERLADTQYF	TGTGCCAGCAGCCCCGAGAGACTTGCAGATACGCAGTATTTT
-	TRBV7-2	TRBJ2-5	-	CASSWGLGPRQETQYF	TGTGCCAGCAGCTGGGGCCTAGGTCCTCGCCAAGAGACCCAGTACTTC
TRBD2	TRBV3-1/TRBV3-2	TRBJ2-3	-	CASSATLAGSTDTQYF	TGTGCCAGCAGCGCTACCCTAGCGGGAAGCACAGATACGCAGTATTTT
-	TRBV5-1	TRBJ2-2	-	CASSLAGTGELFF	TGCGCCAGCAGCTTGGCAGGGACCGGGGAGCTGTTTTTT
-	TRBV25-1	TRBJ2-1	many	CASSDGRAGGFEQFF	TGTGCCAGCAGTGACGGGCGAGCTGGGGGGTTTGAGCAGTTCTTC
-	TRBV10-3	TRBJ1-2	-	CAIKMTLMNYGYTF	TGTGCCATCAAAATGACACTTATGAACTATGGCTACACCTTC
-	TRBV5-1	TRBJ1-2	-	CASSLPGYGYTF	TGCGCCAGCAGCTTGCCAGGATATGGCTACACCTTC
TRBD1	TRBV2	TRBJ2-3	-	CASSRQGGFTDTQYF	TGTGCCAGCAGTAGACAGGGGGGTTTCACAGATACGCAGTATTTT
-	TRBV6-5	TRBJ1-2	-	CASIALVGGDGYTF	TGTGCCAGCATAGCCTTAGTAGGAGGTGATGGCTACACCTTC
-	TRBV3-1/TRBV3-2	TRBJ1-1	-	CASSSTGSNTEAFF	TGTGCCAGCTCATCGACAGGTTCGAACACTGAAGCTTTCTTT
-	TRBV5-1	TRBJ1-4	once	CASTRGSNEKLFF	TGCGCCAGCACGCGGGGATCGAATGAAAAACTGTTTTTT
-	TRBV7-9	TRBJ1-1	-	CASSLEFRGRTEAFF	TGTGCCAGCAGCTTAGAGTTCCGGGGTCGTACTGAAGCTTTCTTT
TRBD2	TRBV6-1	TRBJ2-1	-	CASSEELGLAGAYNEQFF	TGTGCCAGCAGTGAAGAGCTAGGACTAGCGGGGGCCTACAATGAGCAGTTCTTC
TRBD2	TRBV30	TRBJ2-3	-	CACGTSGSTDTQYF	TGTGCCTGCGGGACTAGCGGGAGCACAGATACGCAGTATTTT
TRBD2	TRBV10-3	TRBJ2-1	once	CAISESITSGSGRNEQFF	TGTGCCATCAGTGAGTCTATTACTAGCGGGAGTGGTAGGAATGAGCAGTTCTTC
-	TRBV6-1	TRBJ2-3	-	CASSEGGGLDTQYF	TGTGCCAGCAGTGAAGGAGGGGGTCTTGATACGCAGTATTTT
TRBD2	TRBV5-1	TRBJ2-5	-	CASSSLHLGLAGGAAQETQYF	TGCGCCAGCAGCTCATTACACTTGGGACTAGCGGGAGGGGCGGCCCAAGAGACCCAGTACTTC
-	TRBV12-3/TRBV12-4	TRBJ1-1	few	CASSQGLSTEAFF	TGTGCCAGCAGCCAGGGGTTATCCACTGAAGCTTTCTTT
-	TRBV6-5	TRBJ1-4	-	CASWAGREGKLFF	TGTGCCAGCTGGGCAGGTCGGGAGGGAAAACTGTTTTTT
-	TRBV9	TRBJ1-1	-	CASSVEGGAHTEAFF	TGTGCCAGCAGCGTAGAAGGGGGGGCGCACACTGAAGCTTTCTTT
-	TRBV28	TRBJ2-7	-	CASRLTGTYEQYF	TGTGCCAGCAGGCTGACAGGAACCTACGAGCAGTACTTC
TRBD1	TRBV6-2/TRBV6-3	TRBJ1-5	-	CASSLSGTGASQPQHF	TGTGCCAGCAGTCTTTCCGGGACAGGGGCAAGTCAGCCCCAGCATTTT
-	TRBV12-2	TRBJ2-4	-	CASRRGTSGLNVQYF	TGTGCAAGTCGCCGCGGGACTAGCGGGCTAAACGTTCAGTACTTC
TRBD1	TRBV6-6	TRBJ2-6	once	CASSYPQGTGANVLTF	TGTGCCAGCAGTTACCCACAGGGGACTGGGGCCAACGTCCTGACTTTC
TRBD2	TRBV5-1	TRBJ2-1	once	CASRLALAGVGEQFF	TGCGCCAGCAGGCTTGCACTAGCGGGAGTTGGTGAGCAGTTCTTC
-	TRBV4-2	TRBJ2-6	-	CASSQVGNRDRANVLTF	TGTGCCAGCAGCCAAGTAGGCAACCGGGATAGGGCCAACGTCCTGACTTTC
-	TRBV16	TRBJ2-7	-	CASSQLLVGEQYF	TGTGCCAGCAGCCAATTGCTAGTAGGTGAGCAGTACTTC
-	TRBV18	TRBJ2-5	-	CASSPTQETQYF	TGTGCCAGCTCACCAACTCAAGAGACCCAGTACTTC
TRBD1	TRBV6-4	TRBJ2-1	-	CASSDSGTGRIDEQFF	TGTGCCAGCAGTGACTCCGGGACAGGGAGGATCGATGAGCAGTTCTTC
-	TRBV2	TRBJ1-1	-	CASSLQRGWTEAFF	TGTGCCAGCAGTCTACAGCGAGGGTGGACTGAAGCTTTCTTT
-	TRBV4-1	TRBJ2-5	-	CASSQEQTRGVQETQYF	TGCGCCAGCAGCCAGGAACAGACCAGGGGGGTCCAAGAGACCCAGTACTTC
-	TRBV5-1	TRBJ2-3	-	CASSLDGASTDTQYF	TGCGCCAGCAGCTTGGATGGAGCGTCCACAGATACGCAGTATTTT
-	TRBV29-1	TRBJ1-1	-	CSVKGEMNTEAFF	TGCAGCGTCAAAGGGGAAATGAACACTGAAGCTTTCTTT
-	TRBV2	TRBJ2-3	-	CASTLLAATDTQYF	TGTGCCAGCACCTTACTAGCCGCCACAGATACGCAGTATTTT
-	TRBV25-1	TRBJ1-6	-	CASSESGGSYNSPLHF	TGTGCCAGCAGTGAATCCGGGGGCTCCTATAATTCACCCCTCCACTTT
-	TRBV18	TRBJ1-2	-	CASSPGQASTIYGYTF	TGTGCCAGCTCACCTGGCCAGGCCTCGACCATTTATGGCTACACCTTC
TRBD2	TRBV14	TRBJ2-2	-	CASSQEAGLAKAGELFF	TGTGCCAGCAGCCAAGAAGCAGGACTAGCGAAAGCCGGGGAGCTGTTTTTT
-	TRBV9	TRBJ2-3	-	CASSVLRGDTDTQYF	TGTGCCAGCAGCGTACTCAGGGGCGACACAGATACGCAGTATTTT
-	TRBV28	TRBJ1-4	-	CASSPAGIGEKLFF	TGTGCCAGCAGCCCAGCAGGGATTGGGGAAAAACTGTTTTTT